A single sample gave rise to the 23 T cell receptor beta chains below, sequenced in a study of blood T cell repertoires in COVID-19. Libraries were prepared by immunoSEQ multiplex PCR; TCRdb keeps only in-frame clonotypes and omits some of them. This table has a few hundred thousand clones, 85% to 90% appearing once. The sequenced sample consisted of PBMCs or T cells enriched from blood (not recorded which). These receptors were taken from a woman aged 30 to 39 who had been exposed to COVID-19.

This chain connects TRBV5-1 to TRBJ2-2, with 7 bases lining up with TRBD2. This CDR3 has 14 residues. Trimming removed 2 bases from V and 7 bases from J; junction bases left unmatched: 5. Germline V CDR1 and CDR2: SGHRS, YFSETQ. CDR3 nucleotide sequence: TGCGCCAGCAGCTTCCAGGGAGGGAGCGGGGAGCTGTTTTTT. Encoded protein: CASSFQGGSGELFF.

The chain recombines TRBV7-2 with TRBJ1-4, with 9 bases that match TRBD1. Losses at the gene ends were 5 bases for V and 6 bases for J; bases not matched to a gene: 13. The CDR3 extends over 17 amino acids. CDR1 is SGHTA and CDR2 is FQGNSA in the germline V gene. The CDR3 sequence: CASSAYQPGTGHEKLFF. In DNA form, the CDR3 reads TGTGCCAGCAGCGCCTACCAACCCGGGACAGGGCATGAAAAACTGTTTTTT.

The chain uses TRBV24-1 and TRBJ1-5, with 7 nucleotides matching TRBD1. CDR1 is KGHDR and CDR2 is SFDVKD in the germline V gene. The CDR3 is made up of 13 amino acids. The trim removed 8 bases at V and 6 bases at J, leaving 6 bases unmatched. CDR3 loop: CATTDRAGQPQHF. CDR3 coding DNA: TGTGCCACCACCGACAGGGCCGGTCAGCCCCAGCATTTT.

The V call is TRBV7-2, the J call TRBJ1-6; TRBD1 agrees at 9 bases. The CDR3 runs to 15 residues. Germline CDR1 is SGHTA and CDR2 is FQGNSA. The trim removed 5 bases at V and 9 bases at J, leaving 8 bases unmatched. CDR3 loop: CASSTGQGRSSPLHF. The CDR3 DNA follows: TGTGCCAGCAGCACAGGACAGGGGAGGAGTTCACCCCTCCACTTT.

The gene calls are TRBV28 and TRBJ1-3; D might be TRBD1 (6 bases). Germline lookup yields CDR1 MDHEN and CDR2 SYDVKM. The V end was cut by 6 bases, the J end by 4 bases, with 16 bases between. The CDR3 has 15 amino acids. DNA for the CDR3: TGTGCCAGCAGACCCACAGGGTTCGCCGGAAACACCATATATTTT. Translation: CASRPTGFAGNTIYF.

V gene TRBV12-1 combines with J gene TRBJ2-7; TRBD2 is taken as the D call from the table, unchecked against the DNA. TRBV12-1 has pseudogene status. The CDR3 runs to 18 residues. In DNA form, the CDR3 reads TGTGCCAGCAGCTTTGACCGACTGCGTGAATTACCTTCCTACGAGCAGTACTTC. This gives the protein CASSFDRLRELPSYEQYF.

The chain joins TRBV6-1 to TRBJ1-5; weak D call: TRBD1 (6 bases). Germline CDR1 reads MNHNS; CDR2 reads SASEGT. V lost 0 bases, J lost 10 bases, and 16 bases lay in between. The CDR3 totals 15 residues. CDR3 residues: CASSEASGAAHPQHF. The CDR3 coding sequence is TGTGCCAGCAGTGAAGCGTCAGGGGCCGCTCATCCCCAGCATTTT.

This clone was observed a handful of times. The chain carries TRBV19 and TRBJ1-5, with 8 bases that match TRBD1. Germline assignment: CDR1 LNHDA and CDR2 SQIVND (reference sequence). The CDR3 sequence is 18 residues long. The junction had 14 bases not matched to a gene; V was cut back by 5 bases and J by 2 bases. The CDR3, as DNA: TGTGCCAGTAGTCTGAGCGGCAGGGGGCGACGCGGCAATCAGCCCCAGCATTTT. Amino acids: CASSLSGRGRRGNQPQHF.

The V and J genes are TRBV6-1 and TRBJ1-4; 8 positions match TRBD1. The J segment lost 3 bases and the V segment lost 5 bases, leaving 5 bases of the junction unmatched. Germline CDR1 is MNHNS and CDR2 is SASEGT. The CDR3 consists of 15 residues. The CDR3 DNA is TGTGCCAGCAGTATGGACAGGGTGGCTAATGAAAAACTGTTTTTT. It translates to CASSMDRVANEKLFF.

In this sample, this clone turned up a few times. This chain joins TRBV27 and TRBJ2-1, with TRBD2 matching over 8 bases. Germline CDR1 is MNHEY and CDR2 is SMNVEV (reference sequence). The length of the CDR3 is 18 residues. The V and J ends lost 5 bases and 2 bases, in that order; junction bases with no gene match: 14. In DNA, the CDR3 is TGTGCCAGCAGTACCCAATTCGGAGCGGGAGTAACCTACAATGAGCAGTTCTTC. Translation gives CASSTQFGAGVTYNEQFF.

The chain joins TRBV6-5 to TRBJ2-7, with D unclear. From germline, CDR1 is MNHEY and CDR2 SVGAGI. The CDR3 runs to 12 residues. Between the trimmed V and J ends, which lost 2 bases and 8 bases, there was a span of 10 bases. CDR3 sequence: CASSYGVGQQYF. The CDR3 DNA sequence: TGTGCCAGCAGTTACGGTGTTGGCCAGCAGTACTTC.

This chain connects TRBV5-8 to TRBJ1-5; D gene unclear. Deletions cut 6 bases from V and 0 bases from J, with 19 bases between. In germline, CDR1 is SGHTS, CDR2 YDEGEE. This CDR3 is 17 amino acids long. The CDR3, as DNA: TGTGCCAGCATTCGAGGGAGTCGGGTGGGTAGCAATCAGCCCCAGCATTTT. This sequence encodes CASIRGSRVGSNQPQHF. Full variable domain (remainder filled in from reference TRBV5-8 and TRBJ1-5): EAGVTQSPTHLIKTRGQQATLRCSPISGHTSVYWYQQALGLGLQFLLWYDEGEERNRGNFPPRFSGRQFPNYSSELNVNALELEDSALYLCASIRGSRVGSNQPQHFGDGTRLSIL.

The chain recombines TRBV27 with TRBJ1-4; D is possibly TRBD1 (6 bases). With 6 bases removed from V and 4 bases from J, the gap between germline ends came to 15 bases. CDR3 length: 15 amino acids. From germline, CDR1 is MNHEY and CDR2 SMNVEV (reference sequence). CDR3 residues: CASRPPGRGNEKLFF. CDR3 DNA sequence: TGTGCCAGCAGGCCCCCTGGCAGGGGTAATGAAAAACTGTTTTTT.

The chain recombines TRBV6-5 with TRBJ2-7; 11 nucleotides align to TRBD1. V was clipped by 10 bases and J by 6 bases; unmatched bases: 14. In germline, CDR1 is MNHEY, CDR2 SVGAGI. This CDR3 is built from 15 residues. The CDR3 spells CATQRIPGTGGEQYF. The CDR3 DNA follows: TGTGCCACCCAGAGAATTCCCGGGACAGGGGGCGAGCAGTACTTC.

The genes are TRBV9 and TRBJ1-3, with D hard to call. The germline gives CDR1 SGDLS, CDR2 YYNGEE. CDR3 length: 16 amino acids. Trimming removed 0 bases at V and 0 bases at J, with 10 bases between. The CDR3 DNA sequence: TGTGCCAGCAGCGTAGCTGGCACAACCTCTGGAAACACCATATATTTT. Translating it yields CASSVAGTTSGNTIYF.

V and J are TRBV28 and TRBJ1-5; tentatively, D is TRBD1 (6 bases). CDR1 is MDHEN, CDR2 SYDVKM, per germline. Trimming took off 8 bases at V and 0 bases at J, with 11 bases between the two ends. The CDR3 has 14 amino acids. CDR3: CASRRDNSNQPQHF. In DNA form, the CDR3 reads TGTGCCAGCCGTAGGGACAATAGCAATCAGCCCCAGCATTTT.

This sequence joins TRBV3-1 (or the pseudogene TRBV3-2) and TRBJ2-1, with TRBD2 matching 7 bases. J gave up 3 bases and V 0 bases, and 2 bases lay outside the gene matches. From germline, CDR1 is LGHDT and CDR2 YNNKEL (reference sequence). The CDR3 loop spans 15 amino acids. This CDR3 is CASSQETSSYNEQFF. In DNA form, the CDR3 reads TGTGCCAGCAGCCAAGAGACTAGCAGCTACAATGAGCAGTTCTTC.

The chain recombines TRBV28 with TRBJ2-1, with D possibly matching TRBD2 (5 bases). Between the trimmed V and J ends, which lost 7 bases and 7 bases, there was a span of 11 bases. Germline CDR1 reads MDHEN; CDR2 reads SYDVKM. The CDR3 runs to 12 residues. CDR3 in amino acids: CASTSRGNEQFF. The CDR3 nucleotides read TGTGCCAGCACTTCCCGGGGTAATGAGCAGTTCTTC.

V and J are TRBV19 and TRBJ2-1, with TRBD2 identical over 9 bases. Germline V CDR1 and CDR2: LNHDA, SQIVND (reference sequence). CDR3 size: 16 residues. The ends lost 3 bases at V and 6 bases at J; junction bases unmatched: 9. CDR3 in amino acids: CASSIRAGGRVNEQFF. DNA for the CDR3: TGTGCCAGTAGTATCCGAGCGGGAGGCAGGGTCAATGAGCAGTTCTTC.

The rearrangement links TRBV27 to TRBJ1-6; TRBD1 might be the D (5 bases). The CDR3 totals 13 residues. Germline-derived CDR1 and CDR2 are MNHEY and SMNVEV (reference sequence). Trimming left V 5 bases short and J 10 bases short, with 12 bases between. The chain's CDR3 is CASSPSRGSPLHF. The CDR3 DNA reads TGTGCCAGCAGTCCTAGCCGGGGGTCACCCCTCCACTTT.

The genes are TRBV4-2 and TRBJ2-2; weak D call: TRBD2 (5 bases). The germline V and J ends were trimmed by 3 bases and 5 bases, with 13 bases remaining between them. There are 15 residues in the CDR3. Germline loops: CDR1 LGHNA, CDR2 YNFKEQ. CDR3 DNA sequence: TGTGCCAGCAGCCATTCCCCTCCGGGGACCGGGGAGCTGTTTTTT. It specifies CASSHSPPGTGELFF.

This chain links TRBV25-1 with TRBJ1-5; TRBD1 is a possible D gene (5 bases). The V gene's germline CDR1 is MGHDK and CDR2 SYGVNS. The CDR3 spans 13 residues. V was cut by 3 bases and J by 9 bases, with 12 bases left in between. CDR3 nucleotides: TGTGCCAGCAGTGACAGGGTCGGTGGGCCCCAGCATTTT. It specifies CASSDRVGGPQHF.

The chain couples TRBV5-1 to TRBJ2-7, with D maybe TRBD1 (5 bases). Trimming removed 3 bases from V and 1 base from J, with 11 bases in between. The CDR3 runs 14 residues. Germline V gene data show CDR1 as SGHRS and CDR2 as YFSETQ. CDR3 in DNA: TGCGCCAGCAGCTATCCAGACAGATCCTACGAGCAGTACTTC. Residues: CASSYPDRSYEQYF.